The T cell receptor (beta chain) described here comes from a study of cytomegalovirus exposure and HLA in healthy donors (dated by TCRdb to about 2017). In terms of the full investigation: An earlier analysis of more than 550 of the donors reported about 260 Gb of sequence data and some 110 million unique TCR beta sequences obtained from roughly 180 million T cells. Rather than drawing on any new phenotypic data, the later analysis identified candidate immune exposures from TCR beta sequences and the way those sequences occurred across donors. A later analysis re-analyzed previously published TCR beta repertoires from several hundred donors and added high-resolution HLA genotyping to study TCR occurrence patterns. On average, approximately 250,000 unique TCR beta nucleotide sequences were sequenced per donor among several hundred genotyped donors of the cohort, with roughly 18% of those sequences being non-productive. Of the roughly 400 genotyped donors, over 65% fell in the genetic ancestry cluster associated with self-reported Caucasian donors. HLA typing covered class I and class II loci at four-digit resolution. In addition to the first cohort of approximately 670 subjects, a separate validation cohort of 130 or so different subjects was used. In a later genetic analysis, genome-wide SNP genotypes for about 65% of the roughly 670 donors were used, and that subset was treated as a discovery cohort. To decide whether each TCR beta V gene segment behaved as functional or pseudogenic, an earlier analysis of some 600 of the donors relied on high-throughput TCR beta sequencing. The study aimed to test whether cataloging public T cell receptors could reveal signatures of past pathogen exposure. The study profiled the T cell repertoires of under 850 subjects by immunosequencing and related them to cytomegalovirus serostatus. An early release that covered fewer than 800 HLA-typed donors contained approximately 300 gigabases of sequencing data and 75 million to 100 million unique TCR sequences. Typing coverage varied by locus: roughly 620-640 donors for A, B, C, DRB1 and DQB1; 522 for DQA1; approximately 570 for DPA1; around 490 for DPB1. Every repertoire in the discovery cohort had been generated on one and the same sequencing platform. Four or five DR-DQ haplotypes were treated as single units for association and clustering because of strong linkage in the cohort. Donor age, sex, ethnicity and CMV serostatus were compiled together with the repertoire data. High-throughput TCR immunosequencing, statistical association of individual TCRs with disease status, and machine learning were combined to predict cytomegalovirus infection status. What the research found in general, with its limitations: Because HLA typing was missing for some donors at each locus, association tests included only the typed subset. Correlated functional status among segregating V segments might reflect linkage disequilibrium, but an unknown experimental factor could not be ruled out. Most TCR sequences were seen in very few donors, while some public TCRs were found in many individuals. In the study, around 160 TCR beta chains were listed as associated with cytomegalovirus. A cluster of highly shared sequence variants was judged likely to represent a technical artifact of the sequencing pipeline. Some IMGT-functional V segments, including TRBV6-2 and TRBV6-3, could not be distinguished by the 87-base-pair reads and were therefore excluded. A further reported finding was that TCR beta sequences accurately predicted the HLA-A and HLA-B alleles for most subjects in the first cohort. Specific HLA alleles were associated with more than 15,000 TCR beta sequences at a false discovery rate of 0.05 in a later analysis. This cohort had only TCR beta chains sequenced, and the lack of alpha or paired-chain data limited which features could be detected. Assigning TCR associations to individual alleles was difficult when HLA alleles, especially DR and DQ, strongly co-occurred. In a later analysis, most CMV-associated TCR beta chains were found to appear HLA-restricted, with HLA associations seemingly driven largely by CMV exposure. Immune exposure information for the cohort was limited to CMV serostatus. According to a later analysis, TCR association rates differed among HLA loci, with DRB1 alleles showing the most associated TCRs and HLA-C alleles showing the fewest. An earlier analysis of some 560 of the donors showed that most TCR beta V segments appeared in productive rearrangements either about 87% or about 30% of the time, which broadly matched IMGT annotations. Sequencing depth was assumed to be roughly uniform across donors in the presence/absence analyses, though that assumption may not hold. A few of the identified cytomegalovirus-associated TCR beta chains were confirmed in vitro to be specific for cytomegalovirus antigens. In both the original and validation cohorts, the classifier was reported to diagnose cytomegalovirus status with high specificity and sensitivity. Because counts were too low, seventeen rarely observed V segments, including chromosome 9 orphons, were left out of the earlier analysis of 587 of the donors. An association between a missense DCLRE1C variant and V-gene and J-gene trimming of TCR beta chains was found in a later genetic analysis and replicated in an independent cohort. Compared with equally common non-associated chains, HLA-associated TCR beta chains in a later analysis were more clonally expanded and had lower generation probabilities. Compared with the approximately 670-donor mean, donors in an Asian-associated ancestry cluster had fewer N-insertions in productive TCRs, according to a later genetic analysis. A later analysis reported that several top co-occurrence clusters appeared linked to parvovirus B19, influenza, CMV and Epstein-Barr virus. The authors suggested that the approach could potentially be extended to other disease states and immunological phenotypes.

Note on this clone: It lacks a known antigen. Base-call qualities are not available, and no considerably larger clone is one nucleotide away.

From a lookup of the germline V gene, CDR1 and CDR2 are MDHEN and SYDVKM. V has 5 bases trimmed and J has 8 bases trimmed; junction bases matching no gene number 8. The CDR3, from cysteine to phenylalanine, totals 15 residues. The DNA shown is the 45-base CDR3, in frame from base 1. Libraries were prepared through the immunoSEQ multiplex PCR assay. The multiplex PCR relied on a mix of 60 forward primers for TCR Vbeta segments and 13 reverse primers for TCR Jbeta segments. A multiplex PCR assay on genomic DNA amplified the CDR3 region of rearranged TCR beta genes. On the Illumina HiSeq System, the amplified TCR beta libraries were sequenced as 87-base-pair reads. Per the original workflow: A later analysis counted approximately 76 million unique TCR beta chains across the 550 to 800 repertoires, and 10 million to 11 million of these chains were shared by at least two donors. Raw reads were error-corrected and collapsed into unique sequences by a nearest-neighbor algorithm in which closely related sequences were merged to remove PCR and sequencing errors. Alignment of CDR3 sequences to IMGT reference sequences was used to assign V, D and J gene segments. For a sequence to be retained, at least a six-nucleotide match to both a V gene segment and a J gene segment was required. A rearrangement was called productive if the CDR3 had no stop codons and remained in frame with V and J, and every other rearrangement was called non-productive. Following IMGT convention, CDR3 was defined as the stretch from the second conserved V-encoded cysteine up to the conserved J-encoded phenylalanine. Sequences without an unambiguous match to a single V gene segment were excluded from the earlier analysis of 500 to 700 of the donors. An earlier analysis of almost 600 of the donors classified V segments as functional when productive rearrangements were above 56.7% and as segregating when the standard deviation between donors was above 5%. To diagnose cytomegalovirus status from the catalog of TCR beta chain sequences, a statistical classification framework was built. In a later analysis, TCR nucleotide sequences were compared against IMGT/GENE-DB human TR gene sequences so that V and J genes could be assigned. In a later analysis, CDR3 sequences and most-parsimonious VDJ recombination scenarios were assigned using the TCRdist pipeline. In a later analysis, each TCR beta chain was defined by its CDR3 amino acid sequence together with its V-gene family, and reads without a unique V-gene family were excluded. As a way to deal with suspected cross-contamination and a sequencing artifact, a later analysis dropped nearly 600 nucleotide sequences that were highly shared and had low generation probability. For each public chain, a later analysis derived a clonal expansion index from normalized ranks of inferred template counts within each repertoire. In a later analysis, generation probabilities were computed using a VDJ recombination model fitted to out-of-frame rearrangements, and the results were checked against IGoR. In a later analysis, hypergeometric tests were used to score TCR-TCR, TCR-HLA and TCR-CMV co-occurrence, with a repertoire-size bias correction applied to TCR pairs. To estimate false discovery rates, a later analysis permuted the HLA or CMV assignments 20 times. In a later analysis, co-occurring TCRs were grouped using DBSCAN, with TCRdist sequence similarity added in when clustering inside HLA-allele-positive subsets. Repertoires with fewer than 30,000 or more than 120,000 public chains were left out of co-occurrence clustering, as were about five repertoires with anomalous nucleotide sharing. TCRdb mirrors the immuneACCESS table, restricted to in-frame sequences. Some clones are absent from its copies; in checked studies, under half trace to an unresolved V gene, and the reason for the others is unknown. V and J calls and clone size are those listed in that table; D and trimming were worked out from the DNA. Present in this sample are 210,000 or so clones, around 86% of which were seen just once. The ten most abundant clones make up roughly 10% of the sample.

The cohort consisted of hundreds of healthy bone marrow donors. All cohort members were sampled while nominally healthy, although unrecorded immune exposures were likely present. The donor tested CMV seropositive and was one of the 289 seropositive cohort members. A peripheral blood sample was collected from each donor, and TCR beta sequencing was performed on peripheral blood mononuclear cells. Genomic DNA extraction from the blood cell samples was performed with the Qiagen DNeasy Blood Extraction Kit. This sequence uses TRBV28 and TRBJ1-6; 8 middle bases align to TRBD1. This receptor was taken from a woman aged 45-65 years in good health and CMV-seropositive. Sequenced input: PBMCs. The CDR3 region has the sequence CASSPLGQEDSPLHF. Here is the DNA: TGTGCCAGCAGTCCACTGGGACAGGAGGATTCACCCCTCCACTTT.